The 20 T cell receptor beta chains presented below share a single source sample, sequenced in a study of T cell responses to AZD1222 COVID-19 vaccine. Some clones are missing from TCRdb's copy, which holds only in-frame ones; the method was immunoSEQ multiplex PCR. The sample shows around 160,000 clones, 85% to 95% of them seen only once. The input for sequencing was peripheral blood, taken on day 0 of AZD1222 vaccination. All receptors come from an adult in good health.

This clone was seen more than once but under ten times. The CDR3 coding sequence is TGTGCCAGCTCAACAGCGGGTTACTCCTACAATGAGCAGTTCTTC. Translation: CASSTAGYSYNEQFF. V is TRBV18 and J is TRBJ2-1, with D possibly matching TRBD2 (6 bases). Trimming cost V 5 bases and J 0 bases, with 11 bases left between them. Germline CDR1 and CDR2: KGHSH and LQKENI. CDR3 length: 15 residues. Filled out from reference TRBV18 and TRBJ2-1, the complete variable domain reads NAGVMQNPRHLVRRRGQEARLRCSPMKGHSHVYWYRQLPEEGLKFMVYLQKENIIDESGMPKERFSAEFPKEGPSILRIQQVVRGDSAAYFCASSTAGYSYNEQFFGPGTRLTVL.

A single count supports this clone. The chain has TRBV11-2 and TRBJ2-5; 13 nucleotides line up with TRBD2. The CDR3 sequence is 15 residues long. With V trimmed by 3 bases and J by 4 bases, 2 bases remained unmatched. Germline V gives CDR1 SGHAT, CDR2 FQNNGV. The CDR3 region is CASSFRLAGGETQYF. CDR3 nucleotides: TGTGCCAGCAGCTTCAGACTAGCGGGAGGAGAGACCCAGTACTTC.

This clone was detected once. V is TRBV5-4 and J is TRBJ1-6; TRBD1 aligns across 7 bases. This CDR3 comprises 16 residues. Germline V CDR1 and CDR2: SGHNT, YYREEE (reference sequence). V lost 4 bases, J lost 7 bases, and 11 bases stayed unmatched. CDR3 coding DNA: TGTGCCAGCAGCGACGTAGGGGGCCTCGGGAATTCACCCCTCCACTTT. Translation gives CASSDVGGLGNSPLHF.

V is TRBV7-3 and J is TRBJ2-1; no clear D. The CDR3 has 12 residues. The V end was cut by 5 bases, the J end by 9 bases, with 11 bases between. In germline, CDR1 is SGHTA, CDR2 FQGTGA. In nucleotides, the CDR3 is TGTGCCAGCAGCCCCACTAATGGTGAGCAGTTCTTC. This translates into CASSPTNGEQFF.

CDR3 in amino acids: CASSLAVREGYYNEQFF. As DNA, the CDR3 is TGTGCCAGCAGCTTAGCCGTCCGGGAGGGCTATTACAATGAGCAGTTCTTC. The genes are TRBV7-9 and TRBJ2-1, with 8 nucleotides matching TRBD2. The V segment lost 0 bases and the J segment 4 bases; nucleotides outside the gene matches: 8. This CDR3 is built from 17 residues. Germline V gene sequence: CDR1 SEHNR, CDR2 FQNEAQ (reference sequence).

This sequence joins TRBV7-9 and TRBJ1-1, with D uncertain. The CDR3 loop spans 13 amino acids. The V end was cut by 5 bases, the J end by 4 bases, with 11 bases between. Germline assignment: CDR1 SEHNR and CDR2 FQNEAQ (reference sequence). The CDR3: CASSPRLGTEAFF. In DNA, the CDR3 is TGTGCCAGCAGCCCCAGACTAGGCACTGAAGCTTTCTTT.

V gene TRBV7-9 combines with J gene TRBJ2-7; 9 nucleotides match TRBD1. From germline, CDR1 is SEHNR and CDR2 FQNEAQ (reference sequence). The trim removed 4 bases at V and 5 bases at J, leaving 6 bases unmatched. CDR3 size: 14 residues. DNA of the CDR3: TGTGCCAGCAGCTCGCCGGGACAGGGCAACGAGCAGTACTTC. Its protein is CASSSPGQGNEQYF. Filled out from reference TRBV7-9 and TRBJ2-7, the complete variable domain reads DTGVSQNPRHKITKRGQNVTFRCDPISEHNRLYWYRQTLGQGPEFLTYFQNEAQLEKSRLLSDRFSAERPKGSFSTLEIQRTEQGDSAMYLCASSSPGQGNEQYFGPGTRLTVT.

Remarks on this clone: The same CDR3 also results from other DNA sequences found in this sample. V and J are TRBV18 and TRBJ1-3; maybe TRBD1 (5 bases). The germline CDR1 and CDR2 sequences are KGHSH and LQKENI. Deletions cut 3 bases from V and 0 bases from J, with 9 bases between. CDR3 length: 15 residues. This chain's CDR3 is CASSPSGTSGNTIYF. The CDR3 DNA reads TGTGCCAGCTCACCCTCCGGGACCTCTGGAAACACCATATATTTT.

This rearrangement joins TRBV19 to TRBJ2-2, with 16 nucleotides matching TRBD2. From germline, CDR1 is LNHDA and CDR2 SQIVND (reference sequence). This CDR3 comprises 17 residues. V was clipped by 10 bases and J by 4 bases; unmatched bases: 9. The CDR3 region has the DNA TGTGCCACCATGGGACTAGCGGGAGGGCCCGGCACCGGGGAGCTGTTTTTT. As protein: CATMGLAGGPGTGELFF.

The genes are TRBV11-3 and TRBJ1-2, with 10 bases identical to TRBD1. Losses at the gene ends were 5 bases for V and 8 bases for J; bases not matched to a gene: 8. There are 14 residues in the CDR3. In germline, CDR1 is SGHNT, CDR2 YENEEA. The chain's CDR3 is CASSLGQGEQGYTF. The CDR3 bases are TGTGCCAGCAGCCTCGGACAGGGGGAACAAGGCTACACCTTC.

CDR3 loop: CASSLQGTDNEQFF. The CDR3 DNA reads TGCGCCAGCAGCTTACAGGGGACGGACAATGAGCAGTTCTTC. J is TRBJ2-1 and V is TRBV5-1, with 7 nucleotides matching TRBD1. V shed 2 bases and J 5 bases; nucleotides not matched to a gene: 4. Germline-derived CDR1 and CDR2 are SGHRS and YFSETQ. This CDR3 spans 14 amino acids.

The CDR3 loop is CASSQGSGSKNIQYF. The CDR3 DNA is TGTGCCAGCAGCCAAGGTAGCGGCTCCAAAAACATTCAGTACTTC. V usage is TRBV3-1 (or the pseudogene TRBV3-2) and J usage is TRBJ2-4; a weak D match, TRBD2 (6 bases). The CDR3 totals 15 residues. CDR1 LGHDT and CDR2 YNNKEL come from the germline V gene (reference sequence). V lost 1 base to trimming and J lost 2 bases, with 9 bases between them.

The chain combines TRBV5-6 with TRBJ2-1; 9 nucleotides agree with TRBD1. From germline, CDR1 is SGHDT and CDR2 YYEEEE. The CDR3 contains 16 residues. Trimming removed 4 bases from V and 4 bases from J; junction bases left unmatched: 9. CDR3 DNA sequence: TGTGCCAGCAGCCAAGTTCCCGGGACAGGGTACAATGAGCAGTTCTTC. This translates into CASSQVPGTGYNEQFF.

The rearrangement joins TRBV7-3 to TRBJ2-2; D is ambiguous. The length of the CDR3 is 12 residues. The germline V gene encodes CDR1 SGHTA and CDR2 FQGTGA. Between the trimmed V and J ends, which lost 6 bases and 7 bases, there was a span of 9 bases. The CDR3 region has the DNA TGTGCCAGCAGACCCGGTAGCGGGGAGCTGTTTTTT. Translation gives CASRPGSGELFF.

DNA for the CDR3: TGTGCCAGTAGGACCACAGGGGGCCGAGAAAAACTGTTTTTT. Amino acids: CASRTTGGREKLFF. The rearrangement links TRBV19 to TRBJ1-4; 9 bases are a match to TRBD1. Germline CDR1 and CDR2: LNHDA and SQIVND (reference sequence). Germline trimming cut 6 bases from V and 8 bases from J; bases unmatched to any gene: 7. The CDR3 contains 14 residues.

V gene TRBV10-1 combines with J gene TRBJ2-2; D is possibly TRBD2 (5 bases). V shed 6 bases and J shed 1 base, with 9 bases lying between them. The CDR3 contains 14 residues. Germline V gene sequence: CDR1 WNHNN, CDR2 SYGVQD (reference sequence). CDR3 residues: CASRASGNTGELFF. CDR3 in DNA: TGCGCCAGCAGGGCCAGCGGGAACACCGGGGAGCTGTTTTTT.

The CDR3, as DNA: TGTGCCTGGTCCACAGGGGGGGCAGATACGCAGTATTTT. Translating it yields CAWSTGGADTQYF. J is TRBJ2-3 and V is TRBV30, with a weak D call TRBD1 (8 bases). From germline, CDR1 is GTSNPN and CDR2 SVGIG (reference sequence). V shed 5 bases and J shed 4 bases, with 13 bases lying between them. The CDR3 contains 13 residues.

The V call is TRBV7-9, the J call TRBJ1-3; D ambiguous. The CDR3 is 15 amino acids. Trimming left V 3 bases short and J 0 bases short, with 9 bases between. Germline assignment: CDR1 SEHNR and CDR2 FQNEAQ (reference sequence). The CDR3: CASSLGSGSGNTIYF. The CDR3 nucleotides read TGTGCCAGCAGCTTGGGCTCAGGCTCTGGAAACACCATATATTTT.

This chain connects TRBV27 to TRBJ1-2, with a weak D call TRBD1 (5 bases). V dropped 2 bases and J dropped 7 bases, with 20 bases sitting between them. CDR1 is MNHEY and CDR2 is SMNVEV in the germline V gene (reference sequence). The CDR3 loop spans 16 amino acids. DNA of the CDR3: TGTGCCAGCAGTTTAATCTTCGCGGGGGGGAAGGCTGGCTACACCTTC. Protein product: CASSLIFAGGKAGYTF.

The V call is TRBV18, the J call TRBJ2-7; TRBD1 agrees at 9 bases. Germline assignment: CDR1 KGHSH and CDR2 LQKENI. This CDR3 is built from 15 residues. The junction had 13 bases not matched to a gene; V was cut back by 6 bases and J by 7 bases. CDR3 nucleotides: TGTGCCAGCTCCCCCGGGGAACAGGGGGCGTGGGAGCAGTACTTC. Amino acids: CASSPGEQGAWEQYF.